This T cell receptor beta chain emerged from a study of T cells after posttransplantation cyclophosphamide. Whole-study results and caveats: Recipient CMV seropositivity and CMV reactivation strongly tracked TRB clonality. Donor CD8+ memory clones often dominated recipient blood repertoires at later times. Tissue-infiltrating T cells from skin or gut overlapped little with blood T cells.

TCRdb's table, derived via immunoSEQ multiplex PCR, lists solely in-frame clones and lacks some. The sample was found to contain 30,000 to 40,000 clones, and every one recurs. This clone has just a few counts. Its antigen is not known. On the day of bone marrow donation, the related graft donor provided peripheral blood. CDR1 MNHNY and CDR2 SVGAGI come from the germline V gene (reference sequence). Trimming took 4 bases from V and 4 from J, leaving 5 bases between them. This CDR3 is built from 12 residues. The sequencing input was PBMCs. The rearrangement joins TRBV6-6 to TRBJ1-5; no clear D gene. This clonotype originated in a man aged 45-65 years in good health, CMV-negative, and a related stem cell transplant donor. The CDR3 spells CASSFPNQPQHF. The CDR3 DNA sequence: TGTGCCAGCAGTTTCCCAAATCAGCCCCAGCATTTT.